These T cell receptor beta chains were read from a single sample in a study of blood T cells in healthy people across ages. TCRdb reprocessed the 5' RACE reads with MiXCR, giving one entry per CDR3 protein. The data contain 1.4 million to 1.5 million distinct CDR3 sequences, around 39% of them singletons. The sequencing input was blood. The receptors originated from a woman in her late teens or twenties in good health. Both conserved end residues are part of each CDR3. The order of the fields is J gene, V gene, clone size, D gene, CDR3 DNA, CDR3 protein. D genes are given only for firm matches. Clone sizes are given selectively: once, few, many, or a class where the clone is expanded.

>TRBJ2-3|TRBV20-1|once|.
TGCAGTGCTAGAAGGCTAGCCCTCGGAAGGAGGGTCACAGATACGCAGTATTTT
CSARRLALGRRVTDTQYF
>TRBJ2-1|TRBV27|.|TRBD2
TGTGCCAGCAGTTTATCCGGGGGACTAGCGGGATCAGAGCAGTTCTTC
CASSLSGGLAGSEQFF
>TRBJ2-7|TRBV5-8|.|.
TGTGCCAGCAGCTTGGGTTCAGGGGCTTCTAACTACAATGAGCAGTACTTC
CASSLGSGASNYNEQYF
>TRBJ2-1|TRBV7-8|.|.
TGTGCCAGCAGCACGACGGGGCGGATTGACTACAATGAGCAGTTCTTC
CASSTTGRIDYNEQFF
>TRBJ2-2|TRBV2|.|.
TGTGCCAGCAGTCGGACACTAGCGAACACCGGGGAGCTGTTTTTT
CASSRTLANTGELFF
>TRBJ2-7|TRBV10-3|.|.
TGTGCCATCAGTGACAGCACGACCCCCTACGAGCAGTACTTC
CAISDSTTPYEQYF
>TRBJ2-2|TRBV12-3/TRBV12-4|.|.
TGTGCCAGCAGTTTTGGAGGGGCCGGGGAGCTGTTTTTT
CASSFGGAGELFF
>TRBJ2-7|TRBV18|.|TRBD2
TGTGCCAGCTCGGATGAGACGGGAGGGCTCCCCTATGAGCAGTACTTC
CASSDETGGLPYEQYF
>TRBJ2-7|TRBV6-5|.|.
TGTGCCAGCAGTTATTTCGGATTGAACGAGCAGTACTTC
CASSYFGLNEQYF
>TRBJ1-1|TRBV29-1|few|.
TGCAGCGTTGGCGGGGCGAACACTGAAGCTTTCTTT
CSVGGANTEAFF
>TRBJ2-3|TRBV7-9|many|.
TGTGCCAGCGCGGCTGGAGTAGTAGATACGCAGTATTTT
CASAAGVVDTQYF
>TRBJ2-2|TRBV3-1|.|.
TGTGCCAGCAGCCAAGCAGAAGTTGGCACCGGGGAGCTGTTTTTT
CASSQAEVGTGELFF
>TRBJ2-2|TRBV7-8|.|TRBD2
TGTGCCAGCAGCTTAGGGACTAGCCGGAGCACTGGGGAGCTGTTTTTT
CASSLGTSRSTGELFF
>TRBJ2-3|TRBV7-2|.|TRBD2
TGTGCCAGCAGCCCCAGCGGGAGACGAAGCACAGATACGCAGTATTTT
CASSPSGRRSTDTQYF
>TRBJ1-1|TRBV20-1|few|.
TGCAGTGCTAGAGATTTGATGCTGAACACTGAAGCTTTCTTT
CSARDLMLNTEAFF